This T cell receptor (beta chain) was profiled in a study of type 1 and type 2 diabetes patients. General observations from the study: Type 2 diabetes patients had few highly-expanded CD4+ clones, median one.

Genomic DNA was the PCR template. A primer set of 30 forward and 13 reverse primers amplified the CDR3. Using its own MiXCR run on the multiplex PCR reads, TCRdb lists one record per CDR3 protein. Here the sample spans a few hundred thousand distinct CDR3 sequences, more than 45% being singletons. At least ten counts were recorded for this clonotype. Its antigen is currently unknown. This sequence was found in a man younger than 35 with type 2 diabetes. Sequences were obtained from peripheral blood mononuclear cells (PBMCs).

The CDR3 nucleotides read TGTGCCACCAGCAGAGATCCGGGGTCGGCCGGGGAGCTGTTTTTT. Residues: CATSRDPGSAGELFF. The rearrangement joins TRBV15 to TRBJ2-2, with D possibly matching TRBD2 (5 bases). Germline lookup yields CDR1 LNHNV and CDR2 YYDKDF (reference sequence). V lost 0 bases, J lost 6 bases, and 11 bases lay in between. The CDR3 loop spans 15 amino acids.